The 2 T cell receptor beta chains below come from one sample, sequenced in a study of blood T cell repertoires in COVID-19. TCRdb's copy holds only in-frame clones and misses some; the assay was immunoSEQ multiplex PCR. The sample records under 300,000 clones, just over 90% being singletons. The sample taken for sequencing was PBMCs or T cells enriched from blood (not recorded which). The receptors here all came from a woman aged 18-30 years who had recovered from COVID-19.

CDR3 in amino acids: CASSYSVETGQSGYTF. DNA of the CDR3: TGTGCCAGCAGTTACTCCGTGGAGACAGGCCAATCTGGCTACACCTTC. The genes are TRBV6-6 and TRBJ1-2, with D perhaps TRBD1 (6 bases). This CDR3 contains 16 residues. The germline gives CDR1 MNHNY, CDR2 SVGAGI (reference sequence). V gave up 0 bases and J gave up 7 bases, with 18 bases separating them.

The chain employs TRBV15 and TRBJ1-2; no clear D. V gave up 4 bases and J gave up 6 bases, with 9 bases separating them. The CDR3 loop spans 12 amino acids. Germline V CDR1 and CDR2: LNHNV, YYDKDF (reference sequence). The CDR3 nucleotides are TGTGCCACCAGCAAGCGAGGGAATGGCTACACCTTC. Translating gives CATSKRGNGYTF.